Here is one TCR beta chain with its context. Its antigen is currently unknown. The CDR3 runs 14 residues. Germline V lookup: CDR1 DFQATT, CDR2 SNEGSKA (reference sequence). J lost 3 bases, V lost 2 bases, and 7 bases had no gene match. The sample is drawn from a study of CD8+CD57+ T cells in acquired aplastic anemia. Looking at the study overall: Sorted CD4+ and CD8+ cells gave an average of approximately 3 ug of DNA. For CD4+ cells, healthy donors had an average of approximately 9.8 million reads.

The template used for profiling TCR beta VDJ and CDR3 was genomic DNA. MiXCR was run by TCRdb on the reads, yielding one entry per CDR3 protein. This table holds about 81,000 distinct CDR3 sequences, around 44% found once. General observations from the study: The study found no significant CD8+ Simpson's diversity difference between patients and controls. It was found that roughly 31 CD8+ CDR3 sequences were shared between patients and controls.

The J gene is TRBJ2-7, the V gene TRBV20-1; 7 nucleotides align to TRBD1. Sequences were obtained from sorted CD4+, CD8+, or CD8+CD57+ T cells (not recorded which) from PBMCs. The receptor's source is a human donor in good health, serving as a control. In DNA form, the CDR3 reads TGCAGTGCTAGATGGGACAGAGCGAACTACGAGCAGTACTTC. This codes for CSARWDRANYEQYF.